This T cell receptor beta chain is from a study of shared clonotypes between healthy human individuals. V was trimmed by 4 bases and J by 4 bases, leaving 13 bases between them. This CDR3 contains 15 residues. In germline, CDR1 is SGHVS, CDR2 FQNEAQ. The table came from immunoSEQ multiplex PCR; TCRdb's copy has only in-frame clones and leaves some out. The sample shows roughly 2.5 million clones, more than 80% of them seen only once. The sequenced material came from naive CD4+ T cells sorted from blood. Subset noted: CD45RA+ positively selected. The rearrangement links TRBV7-8 to TRBJ2-2, with a tentative D call TRBD1 (5 bases). This TCR was sampled from a man aged 18 to 29 in good health. The CDR3 sequence: CASSSRAGLTGELFF. As DNA, the CDR3 is TGTGCCAGCAGCTCCAGGGCAGGGCTCACCGGGGAGCTGTTTTTT.